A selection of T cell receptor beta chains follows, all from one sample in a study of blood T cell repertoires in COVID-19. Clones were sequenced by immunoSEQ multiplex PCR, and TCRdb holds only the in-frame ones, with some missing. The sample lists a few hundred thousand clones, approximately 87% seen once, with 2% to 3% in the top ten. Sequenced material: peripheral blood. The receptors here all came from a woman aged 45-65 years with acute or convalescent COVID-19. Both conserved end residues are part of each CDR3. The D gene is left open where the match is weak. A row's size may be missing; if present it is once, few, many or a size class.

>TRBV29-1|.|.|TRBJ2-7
CSGMTGPHSYEQYF
TGCAGCGGCATGACAGGTCCCCACTCCTACGAGCAGTACTTC
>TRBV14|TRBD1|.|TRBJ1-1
CASSRTGVVDLVTEAFF
TGTGCCAGCAGTCGTACAGGGGTAGTGGATCTAGTCACTGAAGCTTTCTTT
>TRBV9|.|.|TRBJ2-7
CASSVEQEAYEQYF
TGTGCCAGCAGCGTAGAGCAAGAAGCCTACGAGCAGTACTTC
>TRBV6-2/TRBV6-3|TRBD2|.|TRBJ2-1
CASSWGGAEYNEQFF
TGTGCCAGCAGTTGGGGGGGAGCCGAATACAATGAGCAGTTCTTC
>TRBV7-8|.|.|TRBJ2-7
CASSRVGRGTYEQYF
TGTGCCAGCAGCCGGGTGGGTAGGGGCACCTACGAGCAGTACTTC
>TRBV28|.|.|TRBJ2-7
CASSSSLSSYEQYF
TGTGCCAGCAGTTCCTCCCTCTCTTCCTACGAGCAGTACTTC
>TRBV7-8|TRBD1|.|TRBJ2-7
CASSRRDRGYEQYF
TGTGCCAGCAGCCGACGTGACAGGGGGTACGAGCAGTACTTC
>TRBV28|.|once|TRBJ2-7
CAILGASLYEQYF
TGTGCCATCCTAGGGGCCAGCCTCTACGAGCAGTACTTC
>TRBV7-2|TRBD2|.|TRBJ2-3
CASSLGRGSSTDTQYF
TGTGCCAGCAGCTTAGGGCGGGGGAGTAGCACAGATACGCAGTATTTT
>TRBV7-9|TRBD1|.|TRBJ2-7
CASSPGGDYEQYF
TGTGCCAGCAGCCCAGGGGGAGATTACGAGCAGTACTTC
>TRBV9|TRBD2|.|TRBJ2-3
CASSPVAGVQTDTQYF
TGTGCCAGCAGCCCCGTAGCGGGAGTGCAGACAGATACGCAGTATTTT
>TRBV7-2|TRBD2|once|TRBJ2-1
CATKRDRSYNEQFF
TGTGCAACTAAGCGGGATCGCTCCTACAATGAGCAGTTCTTC
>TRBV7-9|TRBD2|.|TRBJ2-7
CASGDYGRLTYEQYF
TGTGCCAGCGGGGACTATGGACGGTTAACGTACGAGCAGTACTTC
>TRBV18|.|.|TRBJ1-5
CASSPVTGSQGPQHF
TGTGCCAGCTCACCAGTGACAGGCTCTCAGGGGCCCCAGCATTTT
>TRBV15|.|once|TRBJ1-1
CATSRDDMGGTEAFF
TGTGCCACCAGCAGAGATGACATGGGGGGCACTGAAGCTTTCTTT
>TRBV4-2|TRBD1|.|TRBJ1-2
CASSPAQTGPYGYTF
TGTGCCAGCAGCCCGGCTCAGACAGGGCCCTATGGCTACACCTTC
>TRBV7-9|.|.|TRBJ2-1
CASSLIGGAAVDEQFF
TGTGCCAGCAGCTTAATAGGCGGGGCTGCAGTCGATGAGCAGTTCTTC
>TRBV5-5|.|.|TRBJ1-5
CASSLLSQPQHF
TGTGCCAGCAGCTTGTTGAGTCAGCCCCAGCATTTT
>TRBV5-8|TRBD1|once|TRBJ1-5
CASSLGGTGDQPQHF
TGTGCCAGCAGTCTGGGGGGGACAGGGGATCAGCCCCAGCATTTT
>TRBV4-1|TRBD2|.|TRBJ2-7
CASSQEMAGLANYEQYF
TGCGCCAGCAGCCAAGAAATGGCGGGACTAGCGAACTACGAGCAGTACTTC
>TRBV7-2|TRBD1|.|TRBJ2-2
CASRPRGLDTGELFF
TGTGCCAGCAGGCCCAGGGGGCTGGACACCGGGGAGCTGTTTTTT
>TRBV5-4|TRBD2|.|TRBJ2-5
CASSSDGRGETQYF
TGTGCCAGCAGCTCCGACGGGAGGGGAGAGACCCAGTACTTC
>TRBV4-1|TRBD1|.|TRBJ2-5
CASSRYRGGWETQYF
TGCGCCAGCAGCCGCTACAGGGGTGGATGGGAGACCCAGTACTTC
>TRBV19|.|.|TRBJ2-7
CASSTTGTLNEQYF
TGTGCCAGTAGTACCACCGGGACTCTTAACGAGCAGTACTTC
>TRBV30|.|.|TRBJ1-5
CAWRGQTNQPQHF
TGTGCCTGGAGAGGACAGACAAATCAGCCCCAGCATTTT
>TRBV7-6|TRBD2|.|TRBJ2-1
CASSLSWAGGNNEQFF
TGTGCCAGCAGCTTAAGTTGGGCGGGAGGCAACAATGAGCAGTTCTTC
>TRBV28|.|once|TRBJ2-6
CASKGAGANVLTF
TGTGCCAGCAAAGGGGCAGGGGCCAACGTCCTGACTTTC
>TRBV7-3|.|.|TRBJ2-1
CASSLDLASSSYNEQFF
TGTGCCAGCAGCTTAGATCTAGCATCGAGCTCCTACAATGAGCAGTTCTTC
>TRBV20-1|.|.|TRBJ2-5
CSAGVSSAQYF
TGCAGTGCTGGAGTGTCCTCGGCCCAGTACTTC
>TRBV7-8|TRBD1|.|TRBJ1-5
CASSWRTGGNQPQHF
TGTGCCAGCAGCTGGCGGACAGGAGGGAATCAGCCCCAGCATTTT
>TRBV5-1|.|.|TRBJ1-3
CASSPLGSTSGNTIYF
TGCGCCAGCAGCCCCCTAGGTTCGACTTCTGGAAACACCATATATTTT
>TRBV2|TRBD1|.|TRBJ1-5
CASTPDRVSNQPQHF
TGTGCCAGCACCCCGGACAGGGTGAGCAATCAGCCCCAGCATTTT
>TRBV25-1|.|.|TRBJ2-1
CASSEPGPFNEQFF
TGTGCCAGCAGTGAGCCGGGTCCGTTCAATGAGCAGTTCTTC
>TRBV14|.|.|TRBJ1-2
CASSQQDFYGYTF
TGTGCCAGCAGCCAACAGGATTTCTATGGCTACACCTTC
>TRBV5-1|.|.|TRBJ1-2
CASRQGPSNYGYTF
TGCGCCAGCAGGCAGGGTCCCTCTAACTATGGCTACACCTTC
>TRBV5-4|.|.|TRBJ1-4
CASSPGQTEKLFF
TGTGCCAGCAGCCCGGGACAAACTGAAAAACTGTTTTTT
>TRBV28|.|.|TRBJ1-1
CASSRPGLTEAFF
TGTGCCAGCAGTCGCCCAGGGCTCACTGAAGCTTTCTTT
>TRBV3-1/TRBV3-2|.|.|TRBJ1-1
CASSQVNSPAEAFF
TGTGCCAGCAGCCAAGTGAATAGTCCGGCTGAAGCTTTCTTT
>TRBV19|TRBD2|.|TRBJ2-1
CASSILAGGLYLGNEQFF
TGTGCCAGTAGTATCCTAGCGGGAGGGCTGTACCTTGGCAATGAGCAGTTCTTC
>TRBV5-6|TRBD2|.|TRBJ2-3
CASSLFETSPTDTQYF
TGTGCCAGCAGCTTGTTCGAGACTAGCCCCACAGATACGCAGTATTTT
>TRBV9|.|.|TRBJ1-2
CASSADVGPVRGYTF
TGTGCCAGCAGCGCAGATGTGGGCCCGGTTCGAGGCTACACCTTC
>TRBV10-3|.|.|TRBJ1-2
CATLVSPNYGYTF
TGTGCCACACTGGTCTCACCTAACTATGGCTACACCTTC
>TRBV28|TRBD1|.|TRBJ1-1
CASATGTVNTEAFF
TGTGCCAGCGCCACCGGGACAGTGAACACTGAAGCTTTCTTT
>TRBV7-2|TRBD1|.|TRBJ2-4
CASSLGGGSIAKNIQYF
TGTGCCAGCAGCTTAGGAGGGGGCAGCATAGCCAAAAACATTCAGTACTTC
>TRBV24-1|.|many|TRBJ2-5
CATSDVRSRETQYF
TGTGCCACCAGTGATGTTAGATCTCGAGAGACCCAGTACTTC
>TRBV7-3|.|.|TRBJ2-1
CASSYDWSSYNEQFF
TGTGCCAGCAGCTACGACTGGAGCTCCTACAATGAGCAGTTCTTC
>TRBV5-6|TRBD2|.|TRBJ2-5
CASSWTSGSNGWETQYF
TGTGCCAGCAGCTGGACTAGCGGGAGCAACGGGTGGGAGACCCAGTACTTC
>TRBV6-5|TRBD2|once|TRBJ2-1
CASSLAGYHYNEQFF
TGTGCCAGCAGTCTAGCGGGTTACCATTACAATGAGCAGTTCTTC